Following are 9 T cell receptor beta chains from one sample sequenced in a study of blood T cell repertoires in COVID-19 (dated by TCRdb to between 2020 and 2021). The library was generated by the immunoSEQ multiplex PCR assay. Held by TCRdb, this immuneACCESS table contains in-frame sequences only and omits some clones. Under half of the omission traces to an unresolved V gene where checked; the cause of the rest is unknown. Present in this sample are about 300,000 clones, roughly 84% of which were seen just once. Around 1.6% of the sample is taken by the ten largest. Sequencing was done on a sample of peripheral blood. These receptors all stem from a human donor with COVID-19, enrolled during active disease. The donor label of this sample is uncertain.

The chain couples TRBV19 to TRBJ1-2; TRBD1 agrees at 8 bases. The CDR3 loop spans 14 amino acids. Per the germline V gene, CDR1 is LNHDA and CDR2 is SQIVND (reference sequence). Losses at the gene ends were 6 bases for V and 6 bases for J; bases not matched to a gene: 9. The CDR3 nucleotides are TGTGCCAGTAGCCGACAGGGGCCAGTGGATGGCTACACCTTC. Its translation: CASSRQGPVDGYTF.

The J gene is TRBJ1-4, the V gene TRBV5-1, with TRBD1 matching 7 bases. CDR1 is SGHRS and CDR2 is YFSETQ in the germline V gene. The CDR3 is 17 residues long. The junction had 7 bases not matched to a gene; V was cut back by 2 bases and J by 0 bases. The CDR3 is CASSLGGRGATNEKLFF. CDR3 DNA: TGCGCCAGCAGCTTAGGCGGCAGGGGGGCAACTAATGAAAAACTGTTTTTT.

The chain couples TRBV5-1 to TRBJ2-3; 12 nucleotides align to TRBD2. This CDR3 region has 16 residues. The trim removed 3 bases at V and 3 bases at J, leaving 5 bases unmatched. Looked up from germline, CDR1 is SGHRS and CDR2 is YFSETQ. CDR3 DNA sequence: TGCGCCAGCAGCTGGGGACTAGCGGGTGCAACAGATACGCAGTATTTT. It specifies CASSWGLAGATDTQYF.

Here the CDR3 reads CASSLVVANEQFF. CDR3 DNA: TGTGCCAGCAGCTTAGTAGTCGCGAATGAGCAGTTCTTC. This sequence joins TRBV7-9 and TRBJ2-1; D is unclear. Germline V lookup: CDR1 SEHNR, CDR2 FQNEAQ (reference sequence). The ends were cut back, 1 base at V and 7 bases at J, with 8 bases in the middle. The CDR3 has 13 residues.

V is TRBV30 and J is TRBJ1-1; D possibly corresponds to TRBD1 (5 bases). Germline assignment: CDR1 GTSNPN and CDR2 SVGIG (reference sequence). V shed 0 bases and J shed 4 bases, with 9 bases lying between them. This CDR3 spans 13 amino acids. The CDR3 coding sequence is TGTGCCTGGAGTGTAGGAGGGGCCACTGAAGCTTTCTTT. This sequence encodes CAWSVGGATEAFF.

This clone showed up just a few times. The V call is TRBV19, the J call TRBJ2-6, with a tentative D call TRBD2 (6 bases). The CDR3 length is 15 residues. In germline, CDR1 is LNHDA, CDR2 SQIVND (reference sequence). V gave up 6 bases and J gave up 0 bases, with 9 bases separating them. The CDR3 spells CASSPGGSGANVLTF. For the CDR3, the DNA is TGTGCCAGTAGCCCCGGGGGCTCTGGGGCCAACGTCCTGACTTTC. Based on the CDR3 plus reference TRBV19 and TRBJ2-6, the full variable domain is DGGITQSPKYLFRKEGQNVTLSCEQNLNHDAMYWYRQDPGQGLRLIYYSQIVNDFQKGDIAEGYSVSREKKESFPLTVTSAQKNPTAFYLCASSPGGSGANVLTFGAGSRLTVL.

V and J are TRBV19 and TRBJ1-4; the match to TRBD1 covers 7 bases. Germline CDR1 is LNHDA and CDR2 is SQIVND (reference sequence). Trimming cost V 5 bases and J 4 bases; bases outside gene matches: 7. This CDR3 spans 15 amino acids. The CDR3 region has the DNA TGTGCCAGTAGTTGGACAGGTAGTAGTAATGAAAAACTGTTTTTT. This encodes CASSWTGSSNEKLFF.

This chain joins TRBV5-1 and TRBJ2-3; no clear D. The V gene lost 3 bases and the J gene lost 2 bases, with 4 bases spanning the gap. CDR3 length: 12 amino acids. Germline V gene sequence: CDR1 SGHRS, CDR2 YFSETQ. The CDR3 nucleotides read TGCGCCAGCAGCTATATCACAGATACGCAGTATTTT. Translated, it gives CASSYITDTQYF.

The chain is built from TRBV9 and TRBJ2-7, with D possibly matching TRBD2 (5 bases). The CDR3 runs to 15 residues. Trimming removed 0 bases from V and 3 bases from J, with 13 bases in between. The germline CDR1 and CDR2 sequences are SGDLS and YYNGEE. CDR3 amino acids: CASSVGQFGDYEQYF. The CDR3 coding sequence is TGTGCCAGCAGCGTAGGACAATTCGGGGACTACGAGCAGTACTTC.